The rows below give T cell receptor beta chains drawn from one sample of a study of blood T cell repertoires in COVID-19. Assay: immunoSEQ multiplex PCR; the TCRdb copy retains only in-frame clones and omits some. Altogether around 300,000 clones are present, about nine tenths being singletons, with the ten largest covering 5.5% to 8%. The sequenced sample was peripheral blood. The origin of the receptors is a woman between 50 and 59 years old with COVID-19, enrolled during active disease. The CDR3 runs from the conserved cysteine through the conserved F or W. D genes are given only for firm matches. Some rows have no size entry. The others give once, few or many, or a class for an expanded clone.

cdr3_nt cdr3_aa j_call clone_size v_call d_call
TGTGCCAGCAGCTTAAATGGAGGGGCAAACGAGCAGTACTTC CASSLNGGANEQYF TRBJ2-7 . TRBV7-3 .
TGTGCCAGTAGTATACTAGGACAGGGGGACTACGAGCAGTACTTC CASSILGQGDYEQYF TRBJ2-7 . TRBV19 TRBD1
TGTGCCAGCAGCCAAACCTACAGGGCCGAGCAGTACTTC CASSQTYRAEQYF TRBJ2-7 . TRBV14 .
TGCGCCAGCACCCCGGGAGGGTCTAATTATGGCTACACCTTC CASTPGGSNYGYTF TRBJ1-2 . TRBV5-1 .
TGTGCCAGCAGCTTCGACAGGGGGCTGTACGAGCAGTACTTC CASSFDRGLYEQYF TRBJ2-7 . TRBV7-9 TRBD1
TGTGCCAGCAGCCCGTGGACAGGGGATTCTATTACTGGGGCCAACGTCCTGACTTTC CASSPWTGDSITGANVLTF TRBJ2-6 . TRBV7-6 TRBD1
TGCGCCAGCAGCTACGGACTAGCGAACACCGGGGAGCTGTTTTTT CASSYGLANTGELFF TRBJ2-2 few TRBV5-1 TRBD2
TGCGCCAGCAGCCAACAAACAGGGGCCTCTGGAAACACCATATATTTT CASSQQTGASGNTIYF TRBJ1-3 . TRBV4-1 TRBD1
TGTGCCAGCAACAACGTCCAGGGGAGGGTTGGTGAAAAACTGTTTTTT CASNNVQGRVGEKLFF TRBJ1-4 . TRBV5-8 .
TGTGCCAGCAGCCAAGACGGCAGGCTAGCGGGAGTGCCAGATACGCAGTATTTT CASSQDGRLAGVPDTQYF TRBJ2-3 . TRBV14 TRBD2
TGTGCCAGCAGCTCGAGGACAGGGAAGAATGAGCAGTTCTTC CASSSRTGKNEQFF TRBJ2-1 once TRBV7-6 TRBD1
TGTGCTAGTGGTTTGGGACAAGTTCCCTCTCTTTTT CASGLGQVPSLF TRBJ1-3 once TRBV12-5 .
TGTGCCAGCAGCTTTCGAGTCCGGGCCGGGGAGCTGTTTTTT CASSFRVRAGELFF TRBJ2-2 . TRBV5-5 .
TGTGCCAGCAGCGCCCGGGACTCGCGCACAGATACGCAGTATTTT CASSARDSRTDTQYF TRBJ2-3 . TRBV3-1/TRBV3-2 .
TGTGCCAGCAGTTATTCAGCCTACGAGCAGTACTTC CASSYSAYEQYF TRBJ2-7 . TRBV6-6 .
TGTGCTAGTGGTTCAGGTAGCGGGAGCTCTTTAGCAGATACGCAGTATTTT CASGSGSGSSLADTQYF TRBJ2-3 once TRBV12-5 TRBD2
TGTGCCAGCAGCTTCCCGGGCTCCTACAATGAGCAGTTCTTC CASSFPGSYNEQFF TRBJ2-1 . TRBV7-2 .
TGTGCCTGGGGCGGGACTAGCGGGAAGAATGAGCAGTTCTTC CAWGGTSGKNEQFF TRBJ2-1 . TRBV30 TRBD2
TGCAGCGTTGCTAACTCTGGAAACACCATATATTTT CSVANSGNTIYF TRBJ1-3 . TRBV29-1 .
TGTGCCAGCAGCCTCGGCGGGCGGACTAACTATGGCTACACCTTC CASSLGGRTNYGYTF TRBJ1-2 . TRBV7-2 .
TGTGCCAGCAGCGGAAAAAGCGGGAACCGGTACGAGCAGTACTTC CASSGKSGNRYEQYF TRBJ2-7 . TRBV7-9 TRBD2
TGTGCCAGCAGCGTAGGAGGGGGTTGGGGGGAAAAACTGTTTTTT CASSVGGGWGEKLFF TRBJ1-4 . TRBV9 .
TGCAGCGCCGCCGGTGGGGCCGGTCAGCCCCAGCATTTT CSAAGGAGQPQHF TRBJ1-5 . TRBV29-1 .
TGTGCCAGCAGACGGGACAGGGATAATTCACCCCTCCACTTT CASRRDRDNSPLHF TRBJ1-6 . TRBV27 TRBD1
TGTGCCAGCAGCCCACGGGGTAGCCCGGCCGAGGCGGAGACCCAGTACTTC CASSPRGSPAEAETQYF TRBJ2-5 . TRBV9 .
TGTGCCAGCAGTTCTAATACGCAGTATTTT CASSSNTQYF TRBJ2-3 . TRBV25-1 .
TGTGCCAGCAGCCCCCCGAGGTCGATTCGGGACATATATTTT CASSPPRSIRDIYF TRBJ1-3 . TRBV3-1/TRBV3-2 .